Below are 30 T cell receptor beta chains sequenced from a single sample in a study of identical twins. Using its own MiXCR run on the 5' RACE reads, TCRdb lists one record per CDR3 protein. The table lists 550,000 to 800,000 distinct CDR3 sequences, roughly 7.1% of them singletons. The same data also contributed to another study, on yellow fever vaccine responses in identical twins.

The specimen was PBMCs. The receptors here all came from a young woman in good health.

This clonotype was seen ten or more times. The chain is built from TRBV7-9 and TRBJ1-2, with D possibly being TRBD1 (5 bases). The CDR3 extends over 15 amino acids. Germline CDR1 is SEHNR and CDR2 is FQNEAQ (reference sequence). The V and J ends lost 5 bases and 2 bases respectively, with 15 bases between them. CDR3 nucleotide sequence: TGTGCCAGCAGCCCCACCTCGGCAGGGAACTATGGCTACACCTTC. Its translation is CASSPTSAGNYGYTF.

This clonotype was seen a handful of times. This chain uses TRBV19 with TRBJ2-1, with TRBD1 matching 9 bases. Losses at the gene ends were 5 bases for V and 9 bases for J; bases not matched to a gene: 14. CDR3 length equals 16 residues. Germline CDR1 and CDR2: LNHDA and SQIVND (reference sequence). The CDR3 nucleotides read TGTGCCAGTAGTCCGGCCTTGGACAGGGGATTCGGTGAGCAGTTCTTC. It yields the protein CASSPALDRGFGEQFF.

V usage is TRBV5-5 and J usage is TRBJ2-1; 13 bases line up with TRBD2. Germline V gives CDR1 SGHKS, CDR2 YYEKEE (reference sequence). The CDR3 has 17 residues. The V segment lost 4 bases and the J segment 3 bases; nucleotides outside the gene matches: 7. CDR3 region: CASSVLAGGLRYNEQFF. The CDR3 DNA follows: TGTGCCAGCAGCGTACTAGCGGGGGGGCTTCGCTACAATGAGCAGTTCTTC.

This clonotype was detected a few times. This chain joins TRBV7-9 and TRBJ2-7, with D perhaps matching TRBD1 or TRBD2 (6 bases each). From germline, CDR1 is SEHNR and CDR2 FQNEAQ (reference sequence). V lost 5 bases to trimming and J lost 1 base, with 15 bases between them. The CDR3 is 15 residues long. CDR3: CASSPPTGASYEQYV. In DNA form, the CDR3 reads TGTGCCAGCAGCCCGCCTACGGGGGCGTCCTACGAGCAGTACGTC.

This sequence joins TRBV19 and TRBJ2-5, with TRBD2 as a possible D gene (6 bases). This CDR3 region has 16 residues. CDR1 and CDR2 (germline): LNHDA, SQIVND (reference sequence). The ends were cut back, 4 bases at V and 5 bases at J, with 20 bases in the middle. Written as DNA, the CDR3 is TGTGCCAGTAGTAGCCTTCCGGGACTCCCCCCGGAGACCCAGTACTTC. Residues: CASSSLPGLPPETQYF. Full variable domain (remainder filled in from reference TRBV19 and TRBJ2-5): DGGITQSPKYLFRKEGQNVTLSCEQNLNHDAMYWYRQDPGQGLRLIYYSQIVNDFQKGDIAEGYSVSREKKESFPLTVTSAQKNPTAFYLCASSSLPGLPPETQYFGPGTRLLVL.

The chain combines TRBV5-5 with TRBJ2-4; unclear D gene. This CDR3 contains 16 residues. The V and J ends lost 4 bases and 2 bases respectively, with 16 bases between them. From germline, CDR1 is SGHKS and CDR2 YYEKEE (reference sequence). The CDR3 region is CASSPSWVESKNIQYF. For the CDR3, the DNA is TGTGCCAGCAGCCCCAGTTGGGTAGAATCCAAAAACATTCAGTACTTC.

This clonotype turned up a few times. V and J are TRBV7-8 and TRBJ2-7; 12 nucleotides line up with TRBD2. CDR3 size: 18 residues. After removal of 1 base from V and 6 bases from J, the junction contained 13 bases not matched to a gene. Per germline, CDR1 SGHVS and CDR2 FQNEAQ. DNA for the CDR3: TGTGCCAGCAGCTTAGAGGATCCTAGCGGGAGGGCCTTTCCCGAGCAGTACTTC. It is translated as CASSLEDPSGRAFPEQYF.

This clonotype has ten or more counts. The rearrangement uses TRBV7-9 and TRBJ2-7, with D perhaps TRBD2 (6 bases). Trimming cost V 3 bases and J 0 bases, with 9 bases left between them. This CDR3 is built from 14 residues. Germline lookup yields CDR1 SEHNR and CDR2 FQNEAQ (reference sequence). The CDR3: CASSLGGGSYEQYF. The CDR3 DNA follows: TGTGCCAGCAGCTTGGGGGGAGGCTCCTACGAGCAGTACTTC.

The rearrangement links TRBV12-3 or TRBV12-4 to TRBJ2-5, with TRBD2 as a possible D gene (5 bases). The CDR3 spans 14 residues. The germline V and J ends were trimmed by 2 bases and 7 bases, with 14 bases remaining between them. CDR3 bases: TGTGCCAGCAGTTTATCGGGGATTCGGGGGACCCAGTACTTC. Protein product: CASSLSGIRGTQYF.

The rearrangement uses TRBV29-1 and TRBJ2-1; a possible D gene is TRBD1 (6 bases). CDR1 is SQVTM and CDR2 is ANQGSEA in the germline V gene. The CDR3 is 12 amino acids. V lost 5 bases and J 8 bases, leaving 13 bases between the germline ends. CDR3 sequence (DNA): TGCAGCGTTACTCCTCGACAGGATGAGCAGTTCTTC. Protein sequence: CSVTPRQDEQFF.

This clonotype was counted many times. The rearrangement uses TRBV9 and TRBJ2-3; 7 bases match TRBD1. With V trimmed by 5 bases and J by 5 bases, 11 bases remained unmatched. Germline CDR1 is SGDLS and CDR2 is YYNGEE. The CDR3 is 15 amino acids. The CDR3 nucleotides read TGTGCCAGCAGGGCCAGAGGGGGCGCGAAAGATACGCAGTATTTT. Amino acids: CASRARGGAKDTQYF.

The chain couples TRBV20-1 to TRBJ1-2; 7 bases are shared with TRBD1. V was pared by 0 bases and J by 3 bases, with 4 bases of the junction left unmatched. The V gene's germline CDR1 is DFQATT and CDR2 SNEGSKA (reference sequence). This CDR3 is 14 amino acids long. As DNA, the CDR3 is TGCAGTGCTAGAGATTTCAGGGGGGACTATGGCTACACCTTC. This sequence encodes CSARDFRGDYGYTF.

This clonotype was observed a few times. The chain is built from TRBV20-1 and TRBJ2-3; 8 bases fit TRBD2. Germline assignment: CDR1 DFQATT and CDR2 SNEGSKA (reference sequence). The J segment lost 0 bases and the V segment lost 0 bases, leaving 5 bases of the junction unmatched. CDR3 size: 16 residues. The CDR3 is CSARDFSGASTDTQYF. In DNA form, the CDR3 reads TGCAGTGCTAGAGATTTTAGCGGGGCTAGCACAGATACGCAGTATTTT.

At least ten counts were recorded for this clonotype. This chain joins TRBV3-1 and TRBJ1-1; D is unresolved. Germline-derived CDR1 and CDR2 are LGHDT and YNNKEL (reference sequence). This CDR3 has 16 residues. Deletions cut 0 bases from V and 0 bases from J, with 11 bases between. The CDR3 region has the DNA TGTGCCAGCAGCCAAGAAGGACCCACTATGAACACTGAAGCTTTCTTT. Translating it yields CASSQEGPTMNTEAFF.

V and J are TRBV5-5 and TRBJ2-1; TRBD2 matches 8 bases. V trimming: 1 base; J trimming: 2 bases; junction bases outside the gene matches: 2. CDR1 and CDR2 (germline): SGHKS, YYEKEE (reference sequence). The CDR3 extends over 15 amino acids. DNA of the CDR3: TGTGCCAGCAGCTTGCGGGAGGGGGCCTACAATGAGCAGTTCTTC. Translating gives CASSLREGAYNEQFF. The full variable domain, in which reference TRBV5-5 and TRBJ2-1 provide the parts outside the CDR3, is DAGVTQSPTHLIKTRGQQVTLRCSPISGHKSVSWYQQVLGQGPQFIFQYYEKEERGRGNFPDRFSARQFPNYSSELNVNALLLGDSALYLCASSLREGAYNEQFFGPGTRLTVL.

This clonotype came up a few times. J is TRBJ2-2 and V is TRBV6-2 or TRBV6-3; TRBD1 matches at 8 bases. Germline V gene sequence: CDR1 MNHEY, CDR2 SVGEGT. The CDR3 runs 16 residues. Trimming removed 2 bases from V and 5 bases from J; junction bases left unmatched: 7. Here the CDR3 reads CASSYPGQGRTGELFF. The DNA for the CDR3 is TGTGCCAGCAGTTACCCCGGACAGGGAAGGACCGGGGAGCTGTTTTTT.

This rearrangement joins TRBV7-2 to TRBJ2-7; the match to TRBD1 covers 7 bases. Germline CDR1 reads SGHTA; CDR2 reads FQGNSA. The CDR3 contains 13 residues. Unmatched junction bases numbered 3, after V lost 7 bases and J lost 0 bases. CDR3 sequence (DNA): TGTGCCAGCAAACCAGGGGGCTCCTACGAGCAGTACTTC. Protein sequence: CASKPGGSYEQYF.

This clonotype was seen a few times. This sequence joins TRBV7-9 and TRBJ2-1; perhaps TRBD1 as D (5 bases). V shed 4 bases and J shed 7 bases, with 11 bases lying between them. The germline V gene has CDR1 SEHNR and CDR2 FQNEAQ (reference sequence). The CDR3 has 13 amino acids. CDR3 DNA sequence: TGTGCCAGCAGCTCCACCCCAGGGAATGAGCAGTTCTTC. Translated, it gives CASSSTPGNEQFF.

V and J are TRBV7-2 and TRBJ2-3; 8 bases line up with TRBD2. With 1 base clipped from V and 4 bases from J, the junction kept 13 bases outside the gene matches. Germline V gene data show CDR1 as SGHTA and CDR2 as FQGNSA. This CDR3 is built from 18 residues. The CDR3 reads CASSLVPGGAGSADTQYF. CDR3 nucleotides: TGTGCCAGCAGCTTAGTGCCCGGGGGGGCCGGGTCGGCAGATACGCAGTATTTT.

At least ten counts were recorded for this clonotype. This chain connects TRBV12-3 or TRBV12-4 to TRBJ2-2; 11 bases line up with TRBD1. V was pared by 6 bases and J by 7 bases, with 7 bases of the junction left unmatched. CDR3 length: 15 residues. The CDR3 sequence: CASREGQGAVGELFF. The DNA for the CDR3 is TGTGCCAGCAGGGAAGGACAGGGGGCTGTCGGGGAGCTGTTTTTT.

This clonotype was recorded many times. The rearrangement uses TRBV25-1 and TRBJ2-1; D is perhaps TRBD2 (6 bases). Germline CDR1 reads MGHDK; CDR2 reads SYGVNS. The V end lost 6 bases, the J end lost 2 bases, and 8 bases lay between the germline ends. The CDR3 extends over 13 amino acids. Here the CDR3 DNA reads TGTGCCAGCAGGCGGGGAGCCTACAATGAGCAGTTCTTC. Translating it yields CASRRGAYNEQFF.

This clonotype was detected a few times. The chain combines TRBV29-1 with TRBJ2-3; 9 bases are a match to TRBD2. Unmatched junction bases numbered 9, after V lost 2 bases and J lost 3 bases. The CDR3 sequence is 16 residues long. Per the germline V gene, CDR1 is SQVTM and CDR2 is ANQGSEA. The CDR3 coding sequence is TGCAGCGTTGAAATGTTATCTAGCGGGGCTACAGATACGCAGTATTTT. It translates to CSVEMLSSGATDTQYF.

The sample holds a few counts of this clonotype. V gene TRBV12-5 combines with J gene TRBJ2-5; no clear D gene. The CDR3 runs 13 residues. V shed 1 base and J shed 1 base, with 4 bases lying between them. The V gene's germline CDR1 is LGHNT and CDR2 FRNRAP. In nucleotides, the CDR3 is TGTGCTAGTGGTTTGGGCGGCCAAGAGACCCAGTACTTC. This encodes CASGLGGQETQYF.

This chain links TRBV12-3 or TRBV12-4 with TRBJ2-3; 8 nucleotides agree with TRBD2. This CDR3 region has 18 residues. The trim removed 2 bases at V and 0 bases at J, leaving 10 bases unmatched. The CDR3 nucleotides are TGTGCCAGCAGTTTACGGGTAGCGGGGCCCACTAGCACAGATACGCAGTATTTT. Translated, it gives CASSLRVAGPTSTDTQYF.

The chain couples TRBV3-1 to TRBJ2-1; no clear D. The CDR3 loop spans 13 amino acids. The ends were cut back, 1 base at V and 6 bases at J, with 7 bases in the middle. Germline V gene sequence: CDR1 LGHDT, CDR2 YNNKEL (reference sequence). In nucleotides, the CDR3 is TGTGCCAGCAGCCAAGGGTTTCCCAATGAGCAGTTCTTC. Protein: CASSQGFPNEQFF.

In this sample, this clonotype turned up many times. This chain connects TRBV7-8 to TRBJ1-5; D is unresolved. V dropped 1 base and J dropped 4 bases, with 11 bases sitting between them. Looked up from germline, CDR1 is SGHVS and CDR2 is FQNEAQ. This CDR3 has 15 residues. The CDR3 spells CASSLGRRENQPQHF. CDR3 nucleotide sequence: TGTGCCAGCAGCTTAGGACGAAGAGAAAATCAGCCCCAGCATTTT.

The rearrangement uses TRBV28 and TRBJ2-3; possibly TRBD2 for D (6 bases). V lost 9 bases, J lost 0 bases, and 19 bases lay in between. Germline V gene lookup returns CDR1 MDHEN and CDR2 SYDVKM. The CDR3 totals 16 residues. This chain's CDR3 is CASSTGLLTSTDTQYF. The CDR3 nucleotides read TGTGCCAGTTCTACGGGACTCCTTACCAGCACAGATACGCAGTATTTT.

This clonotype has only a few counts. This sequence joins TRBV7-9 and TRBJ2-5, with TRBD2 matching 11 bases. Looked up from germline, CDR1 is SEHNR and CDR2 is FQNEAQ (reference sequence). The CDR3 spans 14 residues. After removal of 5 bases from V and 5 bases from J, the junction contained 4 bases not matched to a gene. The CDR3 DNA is TGTGCCAGCAGCCAACGGACTAGCGGGGAGACCCAGTACTTC. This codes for CASSQRTSGETQYF.

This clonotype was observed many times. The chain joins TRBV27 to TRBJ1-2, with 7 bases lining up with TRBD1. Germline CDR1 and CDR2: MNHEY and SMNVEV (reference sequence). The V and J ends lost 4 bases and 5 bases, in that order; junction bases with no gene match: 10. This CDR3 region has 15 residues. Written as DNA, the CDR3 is TGTGCCAGCAGTTATACACAGGGGACCTCTTATGGCTACACCTTC. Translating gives CASSYTQGTSYGYTF.

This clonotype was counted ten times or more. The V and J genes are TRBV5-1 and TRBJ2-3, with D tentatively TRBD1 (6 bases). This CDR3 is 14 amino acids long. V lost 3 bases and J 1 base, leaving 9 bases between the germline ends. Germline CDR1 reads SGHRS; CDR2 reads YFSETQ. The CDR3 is CASSSDSGTDTQYF. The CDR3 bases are TGCGCCAGCAGCTCGGACAGCGGCACAGATACGCAGTATTTT.